The rows below give T cell receptor beta chains drawn from one sample of a study of regulatory T cells in long-lasting Graves disease. Each CDR3 protein gets one entry after TCRdb re-called the multiplex PCR reads with MiXCR. The sample shows around 360,000 distinct CDR3 sequences, around 15% of them seen only once. Separately, the same data were catalogued under a study of T cells in Graves' hyperthyroidism and ophthalmopathy.

The sequences come from peripheral blood mononuclear cells (PBMCs), collected at new diagnosis, from a patient treated with antithyroid drugs. These receptors came from a woman younger than 30 with Graves disease. The CDR3 runs from the conserved cysteine through the conserved F or W. Fields, in order: V gene, J gene, D gene, clone size, CDR3 DNA, CDR3 protein. The D gene is left open where the match is weak. Part of the rows lack a size; the others show once, few, many or a class for expanded clones.

v_call: TRBV30
j_call: TRBJ1-1
d_call: TRBD1
clone_size: -
cdr3_nt: TGTGCCTGGAGAGAGAGCGGGAGGGGGCGAAGGACTGAAGCTTTCTTT
cdr3_aa: CAWRESGRGRRTEAFF

v_call: TRBV12-3/TRBV12-4
j_call: TRBJ1-5
d_call: TRBD1
clone_size: many
cdr3_nt: TGTGCCAGCAGTCCCGGGACAGGGAGAAGTCAGCCCCAGCATTTT
cdr3_aa: CASSPGTGRSQPQHF

v_call: TRBV11-2
j_call: TRBJ2-3
d_call: TRBD2
clone_size: -
cdr3_nt: TGTGCCAGCAGTTGGGCAGGGGCGGGGGGGCCCCGAGATACGCAGTATTTT
cdr3_aa: CASSWAGAGGPRDTQYF

v_call: TRBV6-5
j_call: TRBJ2-7
d_call: TRBD2
clone_size: few
cdr3_nt: TGTGCCAGCAGTTACTCTAGCTCAGGACCCCGTAGCGGGAGAGTCTCCTACGAGCAGTACTTC
cdr3_aa: CASSYSSSGPRSGRVSYEQYF

v_call: TRBV30
j_call: TRBJ2-7
d_call: TRBD2
clone_size: -
cdr3_nt: TGTGCCTGGAGTGGGGGACTAGCATCGGGCGAGCAGTACTTC
cdr3_aa: CAWSGGLASGEQYF

v_call: TRBV14
j_call: TRBJ1-5
d_call: TRBD1
clone_size: -
cdr3_nt: TGTGCCAGCAGCAAGGACAGGGGTCAGCCCCAGCATTTT
cdr3_aa: CASSKDRGQPQHF

v_call: TRBV2
j_call: TRBJ2-2
d_call: -
clone_size: many
cdr3_nt: TGTGCCAGCAGTGAAGCGCGGCCCACCGGGGAGCTGTTTTTT
cdr3_aa: CASSEARPTGELFF

v_call: TRBV5-5
j_call: TRBJ2-7
d_call: -
clone_size: many
cdr3_nt: TGTGCCAGCAGCTCCCATTACGAGCAGTACTTC
cdr3_aa: CASSSHYEQYF

v_call: TRBV6-1
j_call: TRBJ1-2
d_call: TRBD1
clone_size: few
cdr3_nt: TGTGCCAGCAGGAACGTTACTCCGGGACAGGGCTATGGCTACACCTTC
cdr3_aa: CASRNVTPGQGYGYTF

v_call: TRBV6-5
j_call: TRBJ2-2
d_call: -
clone_size: few
cdr3_nt: TGTGCCAGCAGTTATTACGGGAGTATGAACACCGGGGAGCTGTTTTTT
cdr3_aa: CASSYYGSMNTGELFF

v_call: TRBV20-1
j_call: TRBJ2-4
d_call: TRBD2
clone_size: many
cdr3_nt: TGCAGTGCTAGAGATCGACTAGCGATCCTGGACATTCAGTACTTC
cdr3_aa: CSARDRLAILDIQYF

v_call: TRBV27
j_call: TRBJ1-6
d_call: -
clone_size: few
cdr3_nt: TGTGCCAGCAGTTCCAGGTATTCACCCCTCCACTTT
cdr3_aa: CASSSRYSPLHF

v_call: TRBV11-2
j_call: TRBJ2-7
d_call: -
clone_size: many
cdr3_nt: TGTGCCAGCAGCTTAGGTTGGGACGCGAACTACGAGCAGTACTTC
cdr3_aa: CASSLGWDANYEQYF

v_call: TRBV27
j_call: TRBJ1-2
d_call: -
clone_size: many
cdr3_nt: TGTGCCAGCAGTTTTGTGGGGAACTATGGCTACACCTTC
cdr3_aa: CASSFVGNYGYTF

v_call: TRBV5-1
j_call: TRBJ2-2
d_call: TRBD2
clone_size: few
cdr3_nt: TGCGCCAGCAGCTTGCGGGGGGGCACCGGGGAGCTGTTTTTT
cdr3_aa: CASSLRGGTGELFF

v_call: TRBV18
j_call: TRBJ1-4
d_call: -
clone_size: many
cdr3_nt: TGTGCCAGCTCACCGGAGTGGCACGCAACTAATGAAAAACTGTTTTTT
cdr3_aa: CASSPEWHATNEKLFF

v_call: TRBV2
j_call: TRBJ2-3
d_call: -
clone_size: -
cdr3_nt: TGTGCCAGCAGTGAAGCGGGGGCAGGGACGAGTGATACGCAGTATTTT
cdr3_aa: CASSEAGAGTSDTQYF

v_call: TRBV7-3
j_call: TRBJ2-3
d_call: -
clone_size: many
cdr3_nt: TGTGCCAGCAGCTTATGGGGGGCGAGCACAGATACGCAGTATTTT
cdr3_aa: CASSLWGASTDTQYF

v_call: TRBV28
j_call: TRBJ1-2
d_call: -
clone_size: -
cdr3_nt: TGTGCCCGCTCTATGGGTTACACCTTC
cdr3_aa: CARSMGYTF

v_call: TRBV7-2
j_call: TRBJ2-5
d_call: TRBD2
clone_size: many
cdr3_nt: TGTGCCAGCAGCTTAGCGGGAGGGCGGGGAGAGACCCAGTACTTC
cdr3_aa: CASSLAGGRGETQYF

v_call: TRBV5-8
j_call: TRBJ2-7
d_call: -
clone_size: many
cdr3_nt: TGTGCCAGCAGCTTGGACAGGGCTGGGCAGTACTTC
cdr3_aa: CASSLDRAGQYF

v_call: TRBV6-9
j_call: TRBJ2-3
d_call: TRBD1
clone_size: few
cdr3_nt: TGTGCCAGCAGTTACAAACCGGGACAGGCGTCAGATACGCAGTATTTT
cdr3_aa: CASSYKPGQASDTQYF

v_call: TRBV7-3
j_call: TRBJ2-3
d_call: TRBD1
clone_size: many
cdr3_nt: TGTGCCAGCAGCTTAGAGCACAGGGGGTCAGATACGCAGTATTTT
cdr3_aa: CASSLEHRGSDTQYF

v_call: TRBV12-3/TRBV12-4
j_call: TRBJ1-1
d_call: -
clone_size: many
cdr3_nt: TGTGCCAGCAGTCCGCTAAGGGTTCCAGGCGCCCCGATGAACACTGAAGCTTTCTTT
cdr3_aa: CASSPLRVPGAPMNTEAFF

v_call: TRBV7-2
j_call: TRBJ1-5
d_call: TRBD1
clone_size: few
cdr3_nt: TGTGCCAGCAGCTTAGGGGACAGTCGCAATCAGCCCCAGCATTTT
cdr3_aa: CASSLGDSRNQPQHF

v_call: TRBV5-1
j_call: TRBJ2-7
d_call: TRBD2
clone_size: many
cdr3_nt: TGCGCCAGCAGCTTGGCCCGGGGAAGCGGGAGGCCCTCCTACGAGCAGTACTTC
cdr3_aa: CASSLARGSGRPSYEQYF

v_call: TRBV5-1
j_call: TRBJ2-3
d_call: -
clone_size: -
cdr3_nt: TGCGCCAGCAGCGCCCTACAGTTCTCTCCTAGCACAGATACGCAGTATTTT
cdr3_aa: CASSALQFSPSTDTQYF

v_call: TRBV12-3/TRBV12-4
j_call: TRBJ1-3
d_call: TRBD1
clone_size: -
cdr3_nt: TGTGCCAGCAGCCGCACCTGGGACAGAGGAAACACCATATATTTT
cdr3_aa: CASSRTWDRGNTIYF

v_call: TRBV7-6
j_call: TRBJ1-1
d_call: -
clone_size: few
cdr3_nt: TGTGCCAGCAGCTGGGAGCTGGGAGGGATGAACACTGAAGCTTTCTTT
cdr3_aa: CASSWELGGMNTEAFF

v_call: TRBV11-2
j_call: TRBJ1-4
d_call: -
clone_size: few
cdr3_nt: TGTGCCAGCAGCTTCTTATTCCGGGGCCCACAGGCAGAGGACGGAAAACTGTTTTTT
cdr3_aa: CASSFLFRGPQAEDGKLFF

v_call: TRBV12-3/TRBV12-4
j_call: TRBJ2-3
d_call: -
clone_size: -
cdr3_nt: TGTGCCAGCACTCCTTCCCAGTACACAGATACGCAGTATTTT
cdr3_aa: CASTPSQYTDTQYF

v_call: TRBV5-1
j_call: TRBJ1-1
d_call: -
clone_size: -
cdr3_nt: TGCGCCAGCAACACTAGAACGGGGGAGACTGAAGCTTTCTTT
cdr3_aa: CASNTRTGETEAFF

v_call: TRBV2
j_call: TRBJ1-3
d_call: -
clone_size: many
cdr3_nt: TGTGCCAGCGGCAGGGGAGGCTCTGGAAACACCATATATTTT
cdr3_aa: CASGRGGSGNTIYF

v_call: TRBV29-1
j_call: TRBJ1-1
d_call: -
clone_size: -
cdr3_nt: TGCAGCGCCCGGGAATTGGCGAACACTGAAGCTTTCTTT
cdr3_aa: CSARELANTEAFF

v_call: TRBV5-1
j_call: TRBJ2-5
d_call: -
clone_size: few
cdr3_nt: TGCGCCAGCAGCTTGGAAAACAGCCAAGAGACCCAGTACTTC
cdr3_aa: CASSLENSQETQYF

v_call: TRBV7-7
j_call: TRBJ2-1
d_call: -
clone_size: -
cdr3_nt: TGTGCTGTGGGCCGGACTCCCGAGACCAATGAGCAGTTCTTC
cdr3_aa: CAVGRTPETNEQFF

v_call: TRBV28
j_call: TRBJ2-7
d_call: TRBD2
clone_size: many
cdr3_nt: TGTGCCAGCAGTTTATTGGCACTAGCGGCCGAGCAGTACTTC
cdr3_aa: CASSLLALAAEQYF

v_call: TRBV5-8
j_call: TRBJ2-7
d_call: -
clone_size: -
cdr3_nt: TGTGCCAGCAGCATGCTGGTCGGTTCCGAGCAGTACTTC
cdr3_aa: CASSMLVGSEQYF

v_call: TRBV6-2/TRBV6-3
j_call: TRBJ2-1
d_call: TRBD2
clone_size: many
cdr3_nt: TGTGCCAGCAGTTACCTAGCGGGGGGCCCCAATGAGCAGTTCTTC
cdr3_aa: CASSYLAGGPNEQFF